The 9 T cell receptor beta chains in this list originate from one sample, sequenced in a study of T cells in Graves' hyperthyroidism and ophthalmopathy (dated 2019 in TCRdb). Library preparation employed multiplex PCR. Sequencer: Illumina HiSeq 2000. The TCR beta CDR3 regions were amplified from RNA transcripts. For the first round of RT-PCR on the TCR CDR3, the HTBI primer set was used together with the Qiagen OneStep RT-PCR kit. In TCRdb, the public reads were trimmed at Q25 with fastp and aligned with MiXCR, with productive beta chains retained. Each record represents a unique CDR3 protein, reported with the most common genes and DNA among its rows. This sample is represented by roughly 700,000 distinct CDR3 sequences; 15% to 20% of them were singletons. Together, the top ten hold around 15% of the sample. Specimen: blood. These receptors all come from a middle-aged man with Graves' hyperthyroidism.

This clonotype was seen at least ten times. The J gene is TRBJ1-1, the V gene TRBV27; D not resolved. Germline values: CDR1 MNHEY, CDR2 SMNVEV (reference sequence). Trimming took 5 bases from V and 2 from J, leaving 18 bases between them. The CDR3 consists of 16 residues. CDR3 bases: TGTGCCAGCAGTCCCAGTAAGCCCCCGAAAAACACTGAAGCTTTCTTT. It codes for CASSPSKPPKNTEAFF.

This chain's CDR3 is CASSFHRGPPDNEQFF. The CDR3 nucleotides read TGTGCCAGCAGCTTCCACAGGGGGCCCCCGGACAATGAGCAGTTCTTC. The chain links TRBV7-8 to TRBJ2-1; 9 positions agree with TRBD1. V was pared by 3 bases and J by 5 bases, with 8 bases of the junction left unmatched. Germline CDR1 reads SGHVS; CDR2 reads FQNEAQ. The CDR3 has 16 residues.

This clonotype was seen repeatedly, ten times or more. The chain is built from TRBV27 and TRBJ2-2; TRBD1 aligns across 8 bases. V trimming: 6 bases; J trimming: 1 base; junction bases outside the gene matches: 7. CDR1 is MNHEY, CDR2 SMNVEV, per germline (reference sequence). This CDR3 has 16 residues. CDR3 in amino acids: CASSQFGQGNTGELFF. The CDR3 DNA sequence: TGTGCCAGCAGCCAATTCGGACAGGGGAACACCGGGGAGCTGTTTTTT.

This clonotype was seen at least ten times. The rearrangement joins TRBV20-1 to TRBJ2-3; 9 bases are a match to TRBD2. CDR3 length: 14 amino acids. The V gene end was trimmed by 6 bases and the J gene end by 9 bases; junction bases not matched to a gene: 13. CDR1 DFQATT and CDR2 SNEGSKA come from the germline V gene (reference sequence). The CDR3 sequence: CSAPGGTSSGTQYF. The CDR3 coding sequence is TGCAGTGCCCCTGGGGGGACTAGCTCAGGAACGCAGTATTTT.

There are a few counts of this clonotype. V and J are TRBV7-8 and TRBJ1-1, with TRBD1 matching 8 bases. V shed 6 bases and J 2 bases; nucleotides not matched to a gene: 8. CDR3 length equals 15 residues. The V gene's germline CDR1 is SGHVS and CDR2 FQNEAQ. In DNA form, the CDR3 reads TGTGCCAGCAGTCAGGGGGCCCGTCTTAACACTGAAGCTTTCTTT. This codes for CASSQGARLNTEAFF.

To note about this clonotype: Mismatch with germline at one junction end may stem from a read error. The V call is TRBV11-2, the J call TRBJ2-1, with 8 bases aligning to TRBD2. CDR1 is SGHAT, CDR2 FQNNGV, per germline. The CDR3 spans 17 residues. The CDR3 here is CAGSLFPGGMGKNEQFF. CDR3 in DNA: TGTGCCGGCAGCTTATTCCCGGGAGGGATGGGCAAAAATGAGCAGTTCTTC.

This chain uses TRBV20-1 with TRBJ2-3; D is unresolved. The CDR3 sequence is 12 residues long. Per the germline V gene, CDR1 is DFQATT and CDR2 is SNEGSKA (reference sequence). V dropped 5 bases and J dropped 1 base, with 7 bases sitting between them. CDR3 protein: CSAHRGTDTQYF. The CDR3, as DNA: TGCAGTGCTCATCGGGGCACAGATACGCAGTATTTT.

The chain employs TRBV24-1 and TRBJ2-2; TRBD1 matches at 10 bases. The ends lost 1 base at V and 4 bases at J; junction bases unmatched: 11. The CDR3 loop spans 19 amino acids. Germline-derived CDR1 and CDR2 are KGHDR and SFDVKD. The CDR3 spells CATSDLGGQGIFGTGELFF. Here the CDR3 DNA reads TGTGCCACCAGTGATTTAGGGGGACAGGGGATTTTTGGCACCGGGGAGCTGTTTTTT.

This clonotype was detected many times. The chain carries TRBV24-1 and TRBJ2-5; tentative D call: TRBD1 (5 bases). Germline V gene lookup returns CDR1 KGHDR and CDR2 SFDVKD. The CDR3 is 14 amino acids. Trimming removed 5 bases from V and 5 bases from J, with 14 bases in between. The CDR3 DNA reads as TGTGCCACCAGTGGTCAGGGAAGAGCCGAGACCCAGTACTTC. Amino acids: CATSGQGRAETQYF.